Here is one T cell receptor (beta chain) with its context. The sample comes from a study of OX40 agonist ivuxolimab in advanced cancers. About the study: Patients got intravenous ivuxolimab at 0.01 to 10 mg/kg every 2 weeks.

Clones were read by immunoSEQ multiplex PCR, and TCRdb kept only the in-frame ones, dropping some. Among over 70,000 clones, around nine tenths were seen once, and the ten largest hold roughly 1.6%. The source is an adult with an advanced solid tumor such as melanoma, head and neck, liver or kidney cancer. This specimen consisted of CD4+ or CD8+ T cells sorted from blood, obtained in a trial of the OX40 agonist ivuxolimab.

The CDR3 DNA sequence: TGTGCCAGTAGTATTAACGGGGGGAATCGAGATACGCAGTATTTT. Its translation: CASSINGGNRDTQYF. The V and J genes are TRBV19 and TRBJ2-3, with 7 bases that match TRBD2. CDR3 length equals 15 residues. The V gene's germline CDR1 is LNHDA and CDR2 SQIVND (reference sequence). J lost 5 bases, V lost 3 bases, and 8 bases had no gene match.